This TCR beta chain appears in the sequencing data of a study of blood T cell repertoires in COVID-19. The junction had 5 bases not matched to a gene; V was cut back by 3 bases and J by 4 bases. CDR3 length: 15 amino acids. CDR1 and CDR2 (germline): SNHLY, FYNNEI. TCRdb's copy holds only in-frame clones and misses some; the assay was immunoSEQ multiplex PCR. The table has under 150,000 clones, about four fifths seen once. The origin of this receptor is a woman between 55 and 75 years old with active or convalescent COVID-19. The chain couples TRBV2 to TRBJ2-3; 9 nucleotides align to TRBD1. Sequenced input: peripheral blood. This chain's CDR3 is CASSDDRGMADTQYF. For the CDR3, the DNA is TGTGCCAGCAGTGACGACAGGGGGATGGCAGATACGCAGTATTTT.